This passage covers 17 T cell receptor beta chains from one sample sequenced in a study of cytomegalovirus exposure and HLA in healthy donors (dated by TCRdb to about 2017). Libraries were constructed by the immunoSEQ multiplex PCR assay. For the multiplex PCR, a mixture combining 60 forward primers for TCR Vbeta segments and 13 reverse primers for TCR Jbeta segments was used. TCRdb mirrors the immuneACCESS table, restricted to in-frame sequences. Some clones are absent from its copies; in checked studies, under half trace to an unresolved V gene, and the reason for the others is unknown. This sample holds 60,000 or so clones; around 75% were observed only once. Roughly 23% of the sample is held by the ten biggest clonotypes. The sample was PBMCs. Source of these receptors: a middle-aged woman in good health and CMV-seropositive.

The chain recombines TRBV5-4 with TRBJ2-3; D ambiguous. Per the germline V gene, CDR1 is SGHNT and CDR2 is YYREEE (reference sequence). The V end was cut by 0 bases, the J end by 3 bases, with 14 bases between. This CDR3 spans 16 amino acids. The CDR3 DNA is TGTGCCAGCAGCTTGGGCGCGAACCCAGGAACAGATACGCAGTATTTT. Its translation is CASSLGANPGTDTQYF.

This chain joins TRBV4-1 and TRBJ1-5, with 7 bases aligning to TRBD1. This CDR3 contains 15 residues. Germline assignment: CDR1 MGHRA and CDR2 YSYEKL. The V gene end was trimmed by 4 bases and the J gene end by 7 bases; junction bases not matched to a gene: 10. CDR3 nucleotides: TGCGCCAGCAGCCGCATACAGGGGCGAGAACAGCCCCAGCATTTT. It specifies CASSRIQGREQPQHF.

The chain joins TRBV18 to TRBJ2-7; TRBD2 might be the D (6 bases). This CDR3 region has 13 residues. Germline V gene data show CDR1 as KGHSH and CDR2 as LQKENI. The V end lost 0 bases, the J end lost 7 bases, and 10 bases lay between the germline ends. In DNA form, the CDR3 reads TGTGCCAGCTCACCACCGGTGGCGGGGGAGCAGTACTTC. Its translation: CASSPPVAGEQYF.

V is TRBV18 and J is TRBJ1-5; 9 nucleotides match TRBD1. Germline CDR1 reads KGHSH; CDR2 reads LQKENI. Trimming removed 6 bases from V and 6 bases from J; junction bases left unmatched: 9. This CDR3 region has 15 residues. CDR3 sequence: CASSEQGALGQPQHF. CDR3 coding DNA: TGTGCCAGCTCGGAACAGGGGGCTCTAGGTCAGCCCCAGCATTTT. Full variable domain (rest looked up from reference TRBV18 and TRBJ1-5): NAGVMQNPRHLVRRRGQEARLRCSPMKGHSHVYWYRQLPEEGLKFMVYLQKENIIDESGMPKERFSAEFPKEGPSILRIQQVVRGDSAAYFCASSEQGALGQPQHFGDGTRLSIL.

The chain uses TRBV9 and TRBJ2-2, with unresolved D. The ends were cut back, 7 bases at V and 7 bases at J, with 8 bases in the middle. Looked up from germline, CDR1 is SGDLS and CDR2 is YYNGEE. The length of the CDR3 is 11 residues. The CDR3 is CASARHGELFF. The CDR3 DNA reads as TGTGCCAGCGCGCGGCACGGGGAGCTGTTTTTT.

The chain links TRBV5-4 to TRBJ1-2; no clear D gene. This CDR3 region has 15 residues. Trimming took off 3 bases at V and 6 bases at J, with 18 bases between the two ends. Germline V CDR1 and CDR2: SGHNT, YYREEE (reference sequence). CDR3: CASSSEDSSRDGYTF. For the CDR3, the DNA is TGTGCCAGCAGCTCCGAGGACTCCTCAAGGGATGGCTACACCTTC.

This clone was recorded only once. The chain links TRBV7-2 to TRBJ1-1, with a possible D match to TRBD1 (6 bases). The CDR3 is 13 amino acids. V gave up 5 bases and J gave up 3 bases, with 10 bases separating them. Germline loops: CDR1 SGHTA, CDR2 FQGNSA. The CDR3 is CASSSTGYTEAFF. The DNA of the CDR3 is TGTGCCAGCAGCAGCACAGGGTACACTGAAGCTTTCTTT.

The rearrangement uses TRBV27 and TRBJ1-5; D unresolved. The germline gives CDR1 MNHEY, CDR2 SMNVEV (reference sequence). Trimming stripped 5 bases from V and 9 bases from J, with 11 bases between. CDR3 length equals 12 residues. This chain's CDR3 is CASSPSGGPQHF. The DNA of the CDR3 is TGTGCCAGCAGTCCCTCGGGAGGGCCCCAGCATTTT.

This clone occurred a few times. This chain joins TRBV4-3 and TRBJ1-4; D may be TRBD1 (5 bases). The germline V gene encodes CDR1 LGHNA and CDR2 YSLEER. V was shortened by 1 base and J by 12 bases, with 12 bases between the two germline ends. The CDR3 runs 13 residues. In DNA, the CDR3 is TGCGCCAGCAGCCAAGCCCTGGGGGAGGAACTGTTTTTT. It is translated as CASSQALGEELFF.

This clone was detected only a few times. The chain recombines TRBV5-6 with TRBJ2-2, with 7 bases aligning to TRBD1. Germline-derived CDR1 and CDR2 are SGHDT and YYEEEE. V lost 3 bases and J lost 2; bases outside the gene matches: 7. The CDR3 extends over 16 amino acids. In DNA, the CDR3 is TGTGCCAGCAGCTCGCCTAGGGACAGTAACACCGGGGAGCTGTTTTTT. Its translation is CASSSPRDSNTGELFF.

The gene calls are TRBV5-1 and TRBJ2-1, with TRBD2 matching 9 bases. With 3 bases clipped from V and 4 bases from J, the junction kept 8 bases outside the gene matches. The CDR3 extends over 16 amino acids. CDR1 and CDR2 (germline): SGHRS, YFSETQ. The CDR3 protein is CASSSIAGGPYNEQFF. CDR3 sequence (DNA): TGCGCCAGCAGCTCGATTGCGGGGGGGCCTTACAATGAGCAGTTCTTC.

The genes are TRBV9 and TRBJ2-2; 8 nucleotides line up with TRBD1. V was pared by 1 base and J by 4 bases, with 3 bases of the junction left unmatched. Germline values: CDR1 SGDLS, CDR2 YYNGEE. The CDR3 covers 15 residues. The CDR3: CASSVQGAPTGELFF. Here the CDR3 DNA reads TGTGCCAGCAGCGTACAGGGGGCGCCCACCGGGGAGCTGTTTTTT.

The chain joins TRBV6-5 to TRBJ1-1; a possible D gene is TRBD1 (6 bases). Germline values: CDR1 MNHEY, CDR2 SVGAGI. The CDR3 is made up of 15 amino acids. V shed 5 bases and J shed 6 bases, with 19 bases lying between them. The CDR3 region is CASSPSTGYHSEAFF. In nucleotides, the CDR3 is TGTGCCAGCAGTCCTTCCACAGGGTACCACTCTGAAGCTTTCTTT.

The chain couples TRBV9 to TRBJ1-2, with D uncertain. The CDR3 runs 13 residues. V was trimmed by 4 bases and J by 0 bases, leaving 7 bases between them. Germline lookup yields CDR1 SGDLS and CDR2 YYNGEE. DNA for the CDR3: TGTGCCAGCAGCAACACAGCTAACTATGGCTACACCTTC. This sequence encodes CASSNTANYGYTF.

The chain employs TRBV5-5 and TRBJ1-6, with TRBD1 as a possible D gene (6 bases). This CDR3 contains 12 residues. Germline CDR1 and CDR2: SGHKS and YYEKEE (reference sequence). The germline V and J ends were trimmed by 4 bases and 12 bases, with 11 bases remaining between them. CDR3 nucleotides: TGTGCCAGCAGCGGGCAGGGGAAACCCCTCCACTTT. Protein product: CASSGQGKPLHF.

The V and J genes are TRBV2 and TRBJ1-2, with 8 bases lining up with TRBD1. There are 14 residues in the CDR3. V lost 4 bases, J lost 5 bases, and 6 bases stayed unmatched. Germline assignment: CDR1 SNHLY and CDR2 FYNNEI. The CDR3 DNA sequence: TGTGCCAGCAGTGGCGCCACAGGGGGGTATGGCTACACCTTC. Translating it yields CASSGATGGYGYTF.

V is TRBV18 and J is TRBJ2-7; no firm D call. The V end lost 0 bases, the J end lost 4 bases, and 7 bases lay between the germline ends. CDR1 KGHSH and CDR2 LQKENI come from the germline V gene. The CDR3 extends over 13 amino acids. The CDR3 is CASSPPAGYEQYF. The CDR3, as DNA: TGTGCCAGCTCACCACCGGCCGGGTACGAGCAGTACTTC.